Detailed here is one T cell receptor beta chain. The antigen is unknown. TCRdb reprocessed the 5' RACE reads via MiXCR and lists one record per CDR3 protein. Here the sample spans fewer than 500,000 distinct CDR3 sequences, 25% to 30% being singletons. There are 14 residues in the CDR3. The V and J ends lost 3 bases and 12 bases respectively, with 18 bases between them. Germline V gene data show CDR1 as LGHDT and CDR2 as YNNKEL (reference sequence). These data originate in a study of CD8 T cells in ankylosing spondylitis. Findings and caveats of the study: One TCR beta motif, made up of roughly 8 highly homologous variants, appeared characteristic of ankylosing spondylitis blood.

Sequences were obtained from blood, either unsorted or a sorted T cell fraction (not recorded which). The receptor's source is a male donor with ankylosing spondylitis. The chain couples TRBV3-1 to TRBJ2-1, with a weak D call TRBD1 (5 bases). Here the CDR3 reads CASSHNPQGQGQFF. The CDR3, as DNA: TGTGCCAGCAGCCATAACCCCCAGGGCCAGGGGCAGTTCTTC.